This is a list of T cell receptor beta chains from one sample in a study of shared clonotypes between healthy human individuals. Method: immunoSEQ multiplex PCR; TCRdb's copy keeps in-frame clones and lacks some. The sample records about 1 million clones, under 80% being singletons. Sequencing used memory CD4+ T cells sorted from blood. These TCRs come from a man aged 18 to 35 in good health. CDR3s include the opening cysteine and the closing phenylalanine or tryptophan. A D gene is named only where the DNA matches it firmly. The size of a clone is reported for some rows only, either as once, few or many, or as a class for expanded clones.

clone_size: .
j_call: TRBJ1-4
v_call: TRBV30
d_call: .
cdr3_nt: TGTGCCTGGAGTCAAAAGGGGCAGTCAAATGAAAAACTGTTTTTT
cdr3_aa: CAWSQKGQSNEKLFF

clone_size: .
j_call: TRBJ2-7
v_call: TRBV6-1
d_call: .
cdr3_nt: TGTGCCAGCACGGGACTGAACTCCTACGAGCAGTACTTC
cdr3_aa: CASTGLNSYEQYF

clone_size: .
j_call: TRBJ2-7
v_call: TRBV6-6
d_call: TRBD1
cdr3_nt: TGTGCCAGCAGTCTTCATCGACAGGGGATATCCTACGAGCAGTACTTC
cdr3_aa: CASSLHRQGISYEQYF

clone_size: .
j_call: TRBJ1-4
v_call: TRBV25-1
d_call: .
cdr3_nt: TGTGCCAGCAGTGTTACAGGGGAAAAACTGTTTTTT
cdr3_aa: CASSVTGEKLFF

clone_size: .
j_call: TRBJ2-1
v_call: TRBV28
d_call: TRBD1
cdr3_nt: TGTGCCAGCAGGGGACAGGGCCCCTCCTCCTACAATGAGCAGTTCTTC
cdr3_aa: CASRGQGPSSYNEQFF

clone_size: few
j_call: TRBJ1-1
v_call: TRBV7-9
d_call: TRBD1
cdr3_nt: TGTGCCAGCAGCTTAGAAGACAGGGGTGAAGCTTTCTTT
cdr3_aa: CASSLEDRGEAFF

clone_size: many
j_call: TRBJ1-2
v_call: TRBV7-8
d_call: .
cdr3_nt: TGTGCCAGCAGCTTATCGGGCGATCAGGGGTCCGGCTACACCTTC
cdr3_aa: CASSLSGDQGSGYTF

clone_size: .
j_call: TRBJ2-1
v_call: TRBV4-1
d_call: TRBD2
cdr3_nt: TGCGCCAGCAGCCTGACTAGCAGCGGGGCTACCCCGTTCTTC
cdr3_aa: CASSLTSSGATPFF

clone_size: .
j_call: TRBJ1-1
v_call: TRBV2
d_call: .
cdr3_nt: TGTGCCAGCAGTGAATTAGGCAGCAACGAAGCTTTCTTT
cdr3_aa: CASSELGSNEAFF

clone_size: .
j_call: TRBJ1-6
v_call: TRBV11-2
d_call: .
cdr3_nt: TGTGCCAGCAGCTTAAACGCGACACCCCTCCACTTT
cdr3_aa: CASSLNATPLHF

clone_size: .
j_call: TRBJ2-1
v_call: TRBV6-1
d_call: .
cdr3_nt: TGTGCCAGCAGTGGTGGGGGGGGACAGAGATACAATGAGCAGTTCTTC
cdr3_aa: CASSGGGGQRYNEQFF

clone_size: .
j_call: TRBJ2-1
v_call: TRBV5-4
d_call: TRBD2
cdr3_nt: TGTGCCAGCAGCCGGAGCGGGCTAGCGGGGATAGAGGAGCAGTTCTTC
cdr3_aa: CASSRSGLAGIEEQFF

clone_size: .
j_call: TRBJ2-7
v_call: TRBV7-8
d_call: TRBD2
cdr3_nt: TGTGCCAGCAGCTTATATGGGGGGGTCCCTCGCTTC
cdr3_aa: CASSLYGGVPRF

clone_size: .
j_call: TRBJ2-3
v_call: TRBV2
d_call: .
cdr3_nt: TGTGCCAGCAGTTACGATACGCAGTATTTT
cdr3_aa: CASSYDTQYF

clone_size: .
j_call: TRBJ1-2
v_call: TRBV19
d_call: TRBD1
cdr3_nt: TGTGCCAGTAGTGAGGCAGGGGGTGTCTATGGCTACACCTTC
cdr3_aa: CASSEAGGVYGYTF

clone_size: .
j_call: TRBJ1-1
v_call: TRBV7-9
d_call: TRBD1
cdr3_nt: TGTGCCAGCAGCTGGGACAGGGGGCCGAGCACTGAAGCTTTCTTT
cdr3_aa: CASSWDRGPSTEAFF

clone_size: .
j_call: TRBJ1-3
v_call: TRBV7-9
d_call: TRBD1
cdr3_nt: TGTGCCAGCAGCGCCCCCGGACAGGGGAGAAACACCATATATTTT
cdr3_aa: CASSAPGQGRNTIYF

clone_size: .
j_call: TRBJ1-2
v_call: TRBV30
d_call: .
cdr3_nt: TGTGCCTGGAGCCCTCCATGGGGGGCAGGGGATGGCTACACCTTC
cdr3_aa: CAWSPPWGAGDGYTF

clone_size: .
j_call: TRBJ1-6
v_call: TRBV9
d_call: .
cdr3_nt: TGTGCCAGCAGCGTAATCACTATCCTCCACTTT
cdr3_aa: CASSVITILHF

clone_size: .
j_call: TRBJ1-1
v_call: TRBV2
d_call: .
cdr3_nt: TGTGCCAGCAGCGGAACCAAAGGGGGGGAGAGGGCTTTCTTT
cdr3_aa: CASSGTKGGERAFF

clone_size: .
j_call: TRBJ2-5
v_call: TRBV29-1
d_call: .
cdr3_nt: TGCAGCGTTGAAGATCAAGGCTTGGAGACCCAGTACTTC
cdr3_aa: CSVEDQGLETQYF

clone_size: once
j_call: TRBJ2-3
v_call: TRBV2
d_call: .
cdr3_nt: TGTGCCAGCAGTGTCGGAGGGACAGATACGCAGTATTTT
cdr3_aa: CASSVGGTDTQYF

clone_size: .
j_call: TRBJ2-1
v_call: TRBV6-5
d_call: .
cdr3_nt: TGTGCCAGCAGCGCAGGCTACAATGAGCAGTTCTTC
cdr3_aa: CASSAGYNEQFF

clone_size: .
j_call: TRBJ2-3
v_call: TRBV19
d_call: TRBD2
cdr3_nt: TGTGCCAGTAGTACGACTAGCGGGCCCCGGGATACGCAGTATTTT
cdr3_aa: CASSTTSGPRDTQYF

clone_size: .
j_call: TRBJ2-5
v_call: TRBV5-1
d_call: .
cdr3_nt: TGCGCCAGCAGCTTCCCCGCGGAGACCCAGTACTTC
cdr3_aa: CASSFPAETQYF

clone_size: once
j_call: TRBJ2-5
v_call: TRBV10-3
d_call: .
cdr3_nt: TGTGCCATCAGTGAGTCTCCGGGGGAAGAGACCCAGTACTTC
cdr3_aa: CAISESPGEETQYF

clone_size: .
j_call: TRBJ1-2
v_call: TRBV19
d_call: TRBD1
cdr3_nt: TGTGCCAGTGGAACGGACAGGGCCACCTATGGCTACACCTTC
cdr3_aa: CASGTDRATYGYTF

clone_size: .
j_call: TRBJ2-1
v_call: TRBV2
d_call: TRBD2
cdr3_nt: TGTGCCAGCATCGGGGACTATTACAATGAGCAGTTCTTC
cdr3_aa: CASIGDYYNEQFF

clone_size: .
j_call: TRBJ1-6
v_call: TRBV30
d_call: .
cdr3_nt: TGTGCCTGGAGCCCTTCGGATTCACCCCTCCACTTT
cdr3_aa: CAWSPSDSPLHF

clone_size: .
j_call: TRBJ1-4
v_call: TRBV7-9
d_call: .
cdr3_nt: TGTGCCAGCAGGGAAGCGGGGGGATCTAATGAAAAACTGTTTTTT
cdr3_aa: CASREAGGSNEKLFF

clone_size: .
j_call: TRBJ2-1
v_call: TRBV19
d_call: .
cdr3_nt: TGTGCCAGTAGTATCCGCGAGGGTGAGCAGTTCTTC
cdr3_aa: CASSIREGEQFF

clone_size: many
j_call: TRBJ2-7
v_call: TRBV6-5
d_call: .
cdr3_nt: TGTGCCAGCAGCCCCAACCGACTTACGGACTACGAGCAGTACTTC
cdr3_aa: CASSPNRLTDYEQYF

clone_size: .
j_call: TRBJ2-7
v_call: TRBV18
d_call: .
cdr3_nt: TGTGCCAGCTCGCAACCCCTACCACAGGGAGGGGGGTCCTACGAGCAGTACTTC
cdr3_aa: CASSQPLPQGGGSYEQYF

clone_size: .
j_call: TRBJ2-1
v_call: TRBV7-2
d_call: TRBD2
cdr3_nt: TGTGCCAGCACCTACCTAGCGGGAGGGTACAATGAGCAGTTCTTC
cdr3_aa: CASTYLAGGYNEQFF

clone_size: few
j_call: TRBJ1-5
v_call: TRBV19
d_call: .
cdr3_nt: TGTGCCAGTAGTCCGACAGTGTCCAATCAGCCCCAGCATTTT
cdr3_aa: CASSPTVSNQPQHF

clone_size: .
j_call: TRBJ1-4
v_call: TRBV7-9
d_call: .
cdr3_nt: TGTGCCAGCAGGCCTAAGCTTGACAGAGACTATAATGAAAAACTGTTTTTT
cdr3_aa: CASRPKLDRDYNEKLFF

clone_size: .
j_call: TRBJ2-1
v_call: TRBV5-1
d_call: .
cdr3_nt: TGCGCCAGCAGCTCAAATCGCGAGCAGTTCTTC
cdr3_aa: CASSSNREQFF

clone_size: .
j_call: TRBJ2-2
v_call: TRBV7-9
d_call: .
cdr3_nt: TGTGCCAGCAGCGTAGCAGGCTCGAACACCGGGGAGCTGTTTTTT
cdr3_aa: CASSVAGSNTGELFF

clone_size: .
j_call: TRBJ1-6
v_call: TRBV9
d_call: TRBD1
cdr3_nt: TGTGCCAGCAGCGCCAGCAGACAGGGGTACTATAATTCACCCCTCCACTTT
cdr3_aa: CASSASRQGYYNSPLHF

clone_size: .
j_call: TRBJ2-7
v_call: TRBV6-1
d_call: TRBD1
cdr3_nt: TGTGCCAGCAGTGACCAGGGGGTATCCTACGAGCAGTACTTC
cdr3_aa: CASSDQGVSYEQYF

clone_size: .
j_call: TRBJ2-1
v_call: TRBV5-6
d_call: TRBD1
cdr3_nt: TGTGCCAGCAGCTTGGTAGGACAGGGGGCTAGCGGTGAGCAGTTCTTC
cdr3_aa: CASSLVGQGASGEQFF

clone_size: .
j_call: TRBJ1-5
v_call: TRBV18
d_call: .
cdr3_nt: TGTGCCAGCTCACCCCCAGGGGTTTATAGCAATCAGCCCCAGCATTTT
cdr3_aa: CASSPPGVYSNQPQHF

clone_size: .
j_call: TRBJ1-5
v_call: TRBV28
d_call: TRBD1
cdr3_nt: TGTGCCAGCAGTTCTCCCTCGGGAGGACAGGGGGGAAGACAGCCCCAGCATTTT
cdr3_aa: CASSSPSGGQGGRQPQHF